This TCR beta chain was identified in a study of blood T cell repertoires in COVID-19. As for the study in general: Samples taken during acute and convalescent COVID-19 were collected in the United States, Italy and Spain.

In Seattle, patients joined the study during active infection and were tracked longitudinally. Under the authors' procedure: Reference gene primer amplification gave nucleated cell count estimates. Generated by immunoSEQ multiplex PCR, the TCRdb table keeps only in-frame clones and is missing some. V and J calls and clone size are copied from that table; D and trimming were computed from the DNA. The table has around 220,000 clones, about 86% seen once. The sequence derives from a woman in her forties or fifties with COVID-19, enrolled during active disease. The specimen sequenced was peripheral blood.

CDR3 DNA: TGTGCCAGCAGGGGACAGGGGGCGGCGAACACCGGGGAGCTGTTTTTT. This codes for CASRGQGAANTGELFF. The chain carries TRBV6-6 and TRBJ2-2; the match to TRBD1 covers 12 bases. V dropped 6 bases and J dropped 0; count of bases not matched to a gene: 2. The germline CDR1 and CDR2 sequences are MNHNY and SVGAGI (reference sequence). This CDR3 spans 16 amino acids.